These 25 T cell receptor beta chains were sequenced from one sample in a study of blood T cell repertoires in COVID-19. Profiling relied on immunoSEQ multiplex PCR, and the TCRdb table lists in-frame clones only, not all of them. The profile shows around 270,000 clones, approximately 90% of them singletons. The sequenced material came from peripheral blood. These receptors all stem from a man aged 35-49 years with acute or convalescent COVID-19.

The rearrangement joins TRBV30 to TRBJ1-1; 8 bases match TRBD1. Germline assignment: CDR1 GTSNPN and CDR2 SVGIG (reference sequence). The CDR3 sequence is 10 residues long. V shed 5 bases, J shed 8 bases, and the junction held 1 base outside the gene matches. The CDR3, as DNA: TGTGCCTGGGGGGACAGGGAAGCTTTCTTT. Encoded protein: CAWGDREAFF.

The chain uses TRBV9 and TRBJ1-1; D is undetermined. The germline V gene encodes CDR1 SGDLS and CDR2 YYNGEE. The CDR3 loop spans 14 amino acids. V lost 4 bases, J lost 2 bases, and 12 bases lay in between. CDR3 loop: CASSPRPGNTEAFF. For the CDR3, the DNA is TGTGCCAGCAGCCCTAGGCCGGGTAACACTGAAGCTTTCTTT.

The V gene is TRBV3-1 (or the pseudogene TRBV3-2), the J gene TRBJ1-2; 8 bases align to TRBD1. Germline V gives CDR1 LGHDT, CDR2 YNNKEL (reference sequence). The CDR3 totals 14 residues. Losses at the gene ends were 1 base for V and 7 bases for J; bases not matched to a gene: 5. The CDR3 here is CASSQGTGHPGYTF. CDR3 sequence (DNA): TGTGCCAGCAGCCAAGGGACAGGGCATCCTGGCTACACCTTC.

The rearrangement links TRBV11-2 to TRBJ2-1, with TRBD1 identical over 7 bases. V gave up 2 bases and J gave up 7 bases; unmatched junction bases: 5. The CDR3 length is 14 residues. Germline CDR1 and CDR2: SGHAT and FQNNGV. CDR3 sequence: CASSLWGTDNEQFF. In nucleotides, the CDR3 is TGTGCCAGCAGCTTATGGGGGACAGATAATGAGCAGTTCTTC.

This clone has only one observation. This chain joins TRBV2 and TRBJ1-1; 9 bases are shared with TRBD1. This CDR3 is 15 amino acids long. The V gene's germline CDR1 is SNHLY and CDR2 FYNNEI. Unmatched junction bases numbered 4, after V lost 4 bases and J lost 1 base. The CDR3 DNA is TGTGCCAGCAGTGGAACAGGGGGCCAGAACACTGAAGCTTTCTTT. Its protein is CASSGTGGQNTEAFF.

The chain carries TRBV3-1 (or the pseudogene TRBV3-2) and TRBJ1-1; 8 bases fit TRBD1. This CDR3 contains 14 residues. V lost 5 bases and J lost 1; bases outside the gene matches: 3. CDR1 LGHDT and CDR2 YNNKEL come from the germline V gene (reference sequence). Here the CDR3 DNA reads TGTGCCAGCAGCTTCGGACAGGGGAACACTGAAGCTTTCTTT. This translates into CASSFGQGNTEAFF.

The chain combines TRBV27 with TRBJ1-4; TRBD1 aligns across 8 bases. The V and J ends lost 3 bases and 12 bases, in that order; junction bases with no gene match: 18. Germline V lookup: CDR1 MNHEY, CDR2 SMNVEV (reference sequence). This CDR3 region has 17 residues. The CDR3 bases are TGTGCCAGCAGTTTGCTCTCTGCGACAGGGGTCGCAAGGGAACTGTTTTTT. Residues: CASSLLSATGVARELFF.

The V and J genes are TRBV27 and TRBJ2-3; TRBD2 might be the D (5 bases). Germline V gene data show CDR1 as MNHEY and CDR2 as SMNVEV (reference sequence). This CDR3 contains 14 residues. V dropped 0 bases and J dropped 2 bases, with 6 bases sitting between them. The CDR3 loop is CASSLSGLTDTQYF. Written as DNA, the CDR3 is TGTGCCAGCAGTTTATCTGGACTCACAGATACGCAGTATTTT.

The chain recombines TRBV6-4 with TRBJ2-2, with 8 positions matching TRBD1. The germline V gene has CDR1 MRHNA and CDR2 SNTAGT. This CDR3 has 15 residues. Unmatched junction bases numbered 3, after V lost 4 bases and J lost 2 bases. The CDR3 region has the DNA TGTGCCAGCAGTGTCGGACAGGGAAACACCGGGGAGCTGTTTTTT. This translates into CASSVGQGNTGELFF.

The V call is TRBV30, the J call TRBJ2-2; D ambiguous. Germline CDR1 is GTSNPN and CDR2 is SVGIG (reference sequence). V lost 0 bases and J 2 bases, leaving 7 bases between the germline ends. The length of the CDR3 is 14 residues. CDR3 DNA sequence: TGTGCCTGGAGTGTACTAAGCAACACCGGGGAGCTGTTTTTT. As protein: CAWSVLSNTGELFF.

J is TRBJ2-1 and V is TRBV2; TRBD2 might be the D (5 bases). The ends were cut back, 6 bases at V and 12 bases at J, with 15 bases in the middle. CDR1 is SNHLY, CDR2 FYNNEI, per germline. This CDR3 comprises 12 residues. The CDR3 loop reads CASRASQSGQFF. The CDR3 DNA is TGTGCCAGCAGAGCTAGCCAAAGCGGGCAGTTCTTC.

This clone is a singleton in its sample. This chain uses TRBV27 with TRBJ1-6, with a tentative D call TRBD1 (5 bases). The CDR3 contains 15 residues. Trimming removed 5 bases from V and 9 bases from J, with 17 bases in between. The germline V gene encodes CDR1 MNHEY and CDR2 SMNVEV (reference sequence). The CDR3 spells CASSPIDRVSSPLHF. The CDR3 DNA follows: TGTGCCAGCAGTCCCATAGACAGAGTTAGTTCACCCCTCCACTTT.

The rearrangement joins TRBV7-6 to TRBJ2-1, with D perhaps matching TRBD2 (6 bases). Germline V lookup: CDR1 SGHVS, CDR2 FNYEAQ. The ends were cut back, 3 bases at V and 7 bases at J, with 25 bases in the middle. The CDR3 runs to 18 residues. Here the CDR3 DNA reads TGTGCCAGCAGCTTCTGGCGGGGAAAGGCAGGGCCGGAAAATGAGCAGTTCTTC. Protein: CASSFWRGKAGPENEQFF.

The chain joins TRBV7-8 to TRBJ2-1; a weak D match, TRBD2 (7 bases). Germline values: CDR1 SGHVS, CDR2 FQNEAQ. V was shortened by 6 bases and J by 7 bases, with 19 bases between the two germline ends. CDR3 length: 15 amino acids. The CDR3 region is CASRPGGDEGNEQFF. The CDR3 DNA follows: TGTGCCAGCAGGCCGGGGGGCGATGAAGGGAATGAGCAGTTCTTC.

V and J are TRBV27 and TRBJ1-2, with D possibly TRBD1 on 6 matching bases. Germline V lookup: CDR1 MNHEY, CDR2 SMNVEV (reference sequence). The CDR3 has 13 amino acids. V shed 4 bases and J shed 5 bases, with 11 bases lying between them. DNA of the CDR3: TGTGCCAGCAGTTCGGACAGAGGATATGGCTACACCTTC. Encoded protein: CASSSDRGYGYTF.

The gene calls are TRBV10-1 and TRBJ1-1, with D possibly TRBD1 on 5 matching bases. The V end was cut by 6 bases, the J end by 1 base, with 9 bases between. This CDR3 has 13 residues. The germline gives CDR1 WNHNN, CDR2 SYGVQD (reference sequence). The CDR3 region is CASSLTGNTEAFF. CDR3 sequence (DNA): TGCGCCAGCAGCTTAACAGGGAACACTGAAGCTTTCTTT.

The gene calls are TRBV10-1 and TRBJ2-4; 7 bases map to TRBD1. V dropped 4 bases and J dropped 9; count of bases not matched to a gene: 18. This CDR3 is built from 17 residues. Germline CDR1 WNHNN, CDR2 SYGVQD (reference sequence). CDR3 DNA: TGCGCCAGCAGTGTACAAGACAGGGAATTAGAGAAGGTCATTCAGTACTTC. Its protein product is CASSVQDRELEKVIQYF.

The chain carries TRBV12-5 and TRBJ2-1, with D hard to call. The CDR3 runs to 11 residues. Germline-derived CDR1 and CDR2 are LGHNT and FRNRAP. V was shortened by 3 bases and J by 7 bases, with 4 bases between the two germline ends. This CDR3 reads CASGFSNEQFF. The CDR3 region has the DNA TGTGCTAGTGGTTTTAGTAATGAGCAGTTCTTC.

V is TRBV19 and J is TRBJ1-4, with D possibly matching TRBD1 (5 bases). CDR1 is LNHDA, CDR2 SQIVND, per germline (reference sequence). V was shortened by 1 base and J by 5 bases, with 11 bases between the two germline ends. The length of the CDR3 is 15 residues. In nucleotides, the CDR3 is TGTGCCAGTAGTATAGTACAGGCCGAAAATGAAAAACTGTTTTTT. This gives the protein CASSIVQAENEKLFF. Looking up the rest from reference TRBV19 and TRBJ1-4 gives the full variable domain: DGGITQSPKYLFRKEGQNVTLSCEQNLNHDAMYWYRQDPGQGLRLIYYSQIVNDFQKGDIAEGYSVSREKKESFPLTVTSAQKNPTAFYLCASSIVQAENEKLFFGSGTQLSVL.

The V gene is TRBV5-1, the J gene TRBJ2-7; 9 positions agree with TRBD1. The CDR3 length is 14 residues. Germline V gene data show CDR1 as SGHRS and CDR2 as YFSETQ. V lost 3 bases, J lost 4 bases, and 5 bases stayed unmatched. Written as DNA, the CDR3 is TGCGCCAGCAGCTATCGGGACAGGGCTTACGAGCAGTACTTC. The encoded protein is CASSYRDRAYEQYF.

The rearrangement uses TRBV3-1 (or the pseudogene TRBV3-2) and TRBJ1-6, with 10 bases matching TRBD1. Germline V CDR1 and CDR2: LGHDT, YNNKEL (reference sequence). The CDR3 has 16 residues. V trimming: 3 bases; J trimming: 10 bases; junction bases outside the gene matches: 9. CDR3: CASSQGWTGGGSPLHF. CDR3 bases: TGTGCCAGCAGCCAGGGGTGGACAGGGGGTGGATCACCCCTCCACTTT.

This clone was seen a few times. The chain employs TRBV10-2 and TRBJ1-1; D call uncertain. Trimming cost V 8 bases and J 1 base, with 8 bases left between them. CDR3 length: 12 residues. Germline-derived CDR1 and CDR2 are WSHSY and SAAADI. The DNA of the CDR3 is TGCGCCAGCTCTATTTCGAACACTGAAGCTTTCTTT. Protein product: CASSISNTEAFF.

This chain links TRBV12-3 or TRBV12-4 with TRBJ1-1, with TRBD1 matching 7 bases. This CDR3 region has 13 residues. Trimming at V came to 0 bases and at J to 6 bases, leaving 1 base not matched to a gene. The CDR3 DNA sequence: TGTGCCAGCAGTTTAGCCGGACAGGCTGAAGCTTTCTTT. It yields the protein CASSLAGQAEAFF.

The chain links TRBV19 to TRBJ2-3; no clear D. This CDR3 region has 14 residues. V lost 3 bases and J 0 bases, leaving 7 bases between the germline ends. Germline values: CDR1 LNHDA, CDR2 SQIVND (reference sequence). CDR3 sequence: CASSISSSTDTQYF. The DNA of the CDR3 is TGTGCCAGTAGTATCTCGTCTAGCACAGATACGCAGTATTTT.

The chain uses TRBV28 and TRBJ1-6; 7 bases line up with TRBD1. This CDR3 comprises 15 residues. The ends lost 2 bases at V and 8 bases at J; junction bases unmatched: 6. Germline CDR1 MDHEN, CDR2 SYDVKM. CDR3 loop: CASSLLDRDDSPLHF. The CDR3 region has the DNA TGTGCCAGCAGTTTACTAGACAGGGACGATTCACCCCTCCACTTT.